Below are 28 T cell receptor beta chains sequenced from a single sample in a study of T-cell reconstitution after alpha-beta-depleted transplantation in children. Molecular barcoding with unique molecular identifiers was used for the TCRbeta library. TCRdb analysed the PCR reads with MiXCR anew, one entry per CDR3 protein. Of under 450,000 distinct CDR3 sequences listed, roughly 13% are singletons. The sequences come from PBMCs, collected from the stem cell graft. The receptor source for this set is a human donor who donated a stem cell graft to a child with Fanconi anemia.

CDR3 sequence reads: CASRLTGQMNTEAFF. As DNA, the CDR3 is TGTGCCAGCAGACTTACGGGACAGATGAACACTGAAGCTTTCTTT. The chain joins TRBV27 to TRBJ1-1, with TRBD1 identical over 7 bases. V shed 6 bases, J shed 0 bases, and the junction held 7 bases outside the gene matches. The CDR3 is 15 residues long. Germline lookup yields CDR1 MNHEY and CDR2 SMNVEV (reference sequence).

There are many counts of this clonotype. The CDR3 nucleotides are TGCGCCAGCAGCCAAGATCAAAGCTTTGCATCCTACAATGAGCAGTTCTTC. This sequence encodes CASSQDQSFASYNEQFF. The V gene is TRBV4-3, the J gene TRBJ2-1; D remains unclear. This CDR3 region has 17 residues. Germline V gene lookup returns CDR1 LGHNA and CDR2 YSLEER. The ends were cut back, 0 bases at V and 1 base at J, with 13 bases in the middle.

This clonotype was detected ten times or more. The chain employs TRBV2 and TRBJ1-2; no clear D gene. The V end was cut by 6 bases, the J end by 6 bases, with 17 bases between. The CDR3 totals 14 residues. Germline V CDR1 and CDR2: SNHLY, FYNNEI. CDR3 loop: CASSLNGMYDGYTF. CDR3 coding DNA: TGTGCCAGCAGCCTAAATGGAATGTATGATGGCTACACCTTC. The full variable domain, completed using reference TRBV2 and TRBJ1-2, is EPEVTQTPSHQVTQMGQEVILRCVPISNHLYFYWYRQILGQKVEFLVSFYNNEISEKSEIFDDQFSVERPDGSNFTLKIRSTKLEDSAMYFCASSLNGMYDGYTFGSGTRLTVV.

This rearrangement joins TRBV20-1 to TRBJ2-1, with D perhaps TRBD2 (7 bases). V dropped 6 bases and J dropped 0 bases, with 18 bases sitting between them. Germline lookup yields CDR1 DFQATT and CDR2 SNEGSKA (reference sequence). This CDR3 has 16 residues. CDR3 protein: CSALSWGGISYNEQFF. CDR3 nucleotides: TGCAGTGCCCTTTCTTGGGGGGGCATCTCCTACAATGAGCAGTTCTTC.

This chain links TRBV9 with TRBJ1-2; TRBD1 might be the D (5 bases). The V gene's germline CDR1 is SGDLS and CDR2 YYNGEE. V was cut by 8 bases and J by 5 bases, with 16 bases left in between. The length of the CDR3 is 13 residues. The CDR3 protein is CASQRGGGYGYTF. The CDR3 region has the DNA TGTGCCAGTCAGCGCGGCGGGGGGTATGGCTACACCTTC.

This clonotype has only a few counts. This chain uses TRBV4-2 with TRBJ2-5; D is perhaps TRBD2 (5 bases). Trimming cost V 0 bases and J 7 bases, with 12 bases left between them. The germline CDR1 and CDR2 sequences are LGHNA and YNFKEQ. This CDR3 has 14 amino acids. The CDR3 sequence: CASSQDSTRGTQYF. The CDR3 nucleotides read TGTGCCAGCAGCCAAGATAGTACTAGAGGGACCCAGTACTTC.

This sequence joins TRBV30 and TRBJ2-7, with D tentatively TRBD1 (5 bases). The germline V gene encodes CDR1 GTSNPN and CDR2 SVGIG (reference sequence). The germline V and J ends were trimmed by 5 bases and 0 bases, with 8 bases remaining between them. The CDR3 extends over 12 amino acids. The CDR3 region has the DNA TGTGCCTGGGGGGCCAGCTCCTACGAGCAGTACTTC. Amino acids: CAWGASSYEQYF.

The rearrangement joins TRBV7-2 to TRBJ2-5, with D unclear. V was shortened by 2 bases and J by 2 bases, with 9 bases between the two germline ends. This CDR3 spans 14 amino acids. The germline V gene encodes CDR1 SGHTA and CDR2 FQGNSA. CDR3 DNA: TGTGCCAGCAGCTTAAGACGGAATCAAGAGACCCAGTACTTC. It translates to CASSLRRNQETQYF.

Ten or more counts support this clonotype. The V and J genes are TRBV7-9 and TRBJ2-5, with D hard to call. Per the germline V gene, CDR1 is SEHNR and CDR2 is FQNEAQ (reference sequence). The V end lost 3 bases, the J end lost 3 bases, and 11 bases lay between the germline ends. CDR3 size: 14 residues. The CDR3: CASSFLVEEETQYF. CDR3 bases: TGTGCCAGCAGCTTTCTGGTTGAAGAAGAGACCCAGTACTTC.

This clonotype was seen repeatedly, ten times or more. J is TRBJ2-1 and V is TRBV3-1; 8 positions agree with TRBD2. The J segment lost 0 bases and the V segment lost 2 bases, leaving 3 bases of the junction unmatched. The germline V gene encodes CDR1 LGHDT and CDR2 YNNKEL (reference sequence). CDR3 length equals 16 residues. The chain's CDR3 is CASSQSGGSSYNEQFF. DNA for the CDR3: TGTGCCAGCAGCCAAAGCGGGGGAAGCTCCTACAATGAGCAGTTCTTC.

This clonotype was picked up many times. J is TRBJ1-1 and V is TRBV20-1; 9 nucleotides align to TRBD1. This CDR3 has 19 amino acids. V lost 5 bases, J lost 0 bases, and 19 bases stayed unmatched. Germline V gene data show CDR1 as DFQATT and CDR2 as SNEGSKA (reference sequence). This chain's CDR3 is CSALWGTGRKLGLNTEAFF. The DNA for the CDR3 is TGCAGTGCTTTATGGGGGACAGGGAGAAAGTTAGGGCTGAACACTGAAGCTTTCTTT.

V usage is TRBV7-8 and J usage is TRBJ2-1, with TRBD2 matching over 14 bases. The CDR3 is 17 residues long. Germline values: CDR1 SGHVS, CDR2 FQNEAQ. The V and J ends lost 5 bases and 4 bases, in that order; junction bases with no gene match: 7. In DNA, the CDR3 is TGTGCCAGCAGCCGTACGGGACTAGCGGGGGTTTACAATGAGCAGTTCTTC. It codes for CASSRTGLAGVYNEQFF.

V is TRBV5-1 and J is TRBJ2-6, with D possibly being TRBD1 (6 bases). The germline V gene encodes CDR1 SGHRS and CDR2 YFSETQ. V lost 4 bases and J lost 2, with 10 bases in between. CDR3 length equals 15 residues. The CDR3 DNA reads TGCGCCAGCAGCACCACAGGGACTGGGGCCAACGTCCTGACTTTC. Translated, it gives CASSTTGTGANVLTF.

This clonotype has a handful of counts. The rearrangement uses TRBV20-1 and TRBJ2-5, with D unclear. The ends were cut back, 1 base at V and 5 bases at J, with 2 bases in the middle. CDR1 and CDR2 (germline): DFQATT, SNEGSKA (reference sequence). This CDR3 has 10 amino acids. CDR3 amino acids: CSARVETQYF. DNA for the CDR3: TGCAGTGCTAGAGTGGAGACCCAGTACTTC.

CDR3: CASSLDINTEAFF. The CDR3 DNA reads as TGTGCCAGCAGTCTGGACATTAACACTGAAGCTTTCTTT. The chain has TRBV2 and TRBJ1-1; D possibly corresponds to TRBD1 (5 bases). V lost 5 bases and J 2 bases, leaving 9 bases between the germline ends. CDR1 SNHLY and CDR2 FYNNEI come from the germline V gene. CDR3 length: 13 amino acids.

The chain joins TRBV11-2 to TRBJ2-3; D uncertain. Trimming pared 1 base from V and 4 bases from J, leaving 6 bases between. Germline V gene lookup returns CDR1 SGHAT and CDR2 FQNNGV. The CDR3 loop spans 13 amino acids. The CDR3 sequence is CASSLVVPDTQYF. The CDR3, as DNA: TGTGCCAGCAGCTTAGTTGTCCCAGATACGCAGTATTTT.

The table lists this clonotype with many counts. V is TRBV5-1 and J is TRBJ2-3; D possibly corresponds to TRBD2 (6 bases). The CDR3 contains 16 residues. Trimming took off 0 bases at V and 0 bases at J, with 11 bases between the two ends. The germline CDR1 and CDR2 sequences are SGHRS and YFSETQ. CDR3 DNA: TGCGCCAGCAGCTTGGAGTTTAGCGGAAGCACAGATACGCAGTATTTT. Translation gives CASSLEFSGSTDTQYF.

V is TRBV27 and J is TRBJ2-3; no firm D call. The CDR3 is 14 residues long. Deletions cut 7 bases from V and 2 bases from J, with 13 bases between. Germline loops: CDR1 MNHEY, CDR2 SMNVEV (reference sequence). CDR3 bases: TGTGCCAGCACTCCAGGACGGAACACAGATACGCAGTATTTT. It yields the protein CASTPGRNTDTQYF.

The CDR3 spells CASSFGTGGSYEQYV. The CDR3, as DNA: TGCGCCAGCAGCTTCGGGACAGGGGGCTCCTACGAGCAGTACGTC. This chain connects TRBV5-1 to TRBJ2-7; 11 bases line up with TRBD1. The CDR3 has 15 amino acids. The germline CDR1 and CDR2 sequences are SGHRS and YFSETQ. The V segment lost 2 bases and the J segment 0 bases; nucleotides outside the gene matches: 1.

This clonotype appeared many times. The chain links TRBV10-2 to TRBJ1-1; D is undetermined. Germline V CDR1 and CDR2: WSHSY, SAAADI. V lost 8 bases and J 0 bases, leaving 4 bases between the germline ends. The CDR3 is made up of 11 amino acids. The CDR3 is CASAVNTEAFF. DNA for the CDR3: TGCGCCAGCGCTGTGAACACTGAAGCTTTCTTT.

This clonotype was seen repeatedly, ten times or more. The gene calls are TRBV5-1 and TRBJ2-1; D gene unclear. Germline V CDR1 and CDR2: SGHRS, YFSETQ. Trimming removed 0 bases from V and 8 bases from J, with 12 bases in between. This CDR3 comprises 14 residues. The CDR3 bases are TGCGCCAGCAGCTTGGAAGGATTCGCCCATGAGCAGTTCTTC. Translated: CASSLEGFAHEQFF.

This clonotype was found a few times. The chain carries TRBV9 and TRBJ2-5; D is undetermined. V was clipped by 2 bases and J by 0 bases, with 11 bases between them. This CDR3 has 15 amino acids. The germline V gene encodes CDR1 SGDLS and CDR2 YYNGEE. This CDR3 is CASSVGWAYQETQYF. CDR3 coding DNA: TGTGCCAGCAGCGTTGGGTGGGCGTACCAAGAGACCCAGTACTTC.

This clonotype occurred a few times. The J gene is TRBJ2-7, the V gene TRBV6-1; TRBD2 matches 8 bases. This CDR3 has 13 amino acids. Germline V CDR1 and CDR2: MNHNS, SASEGT. The ends lost 5 bases at V and 7 bases at J; junction bases unmatched: 7. In DNA, the CDR3 is TGTGCCAGCAGTCGCCAGCGGGGGCGTGAGCAGTACGTC. Translated, it gives CASSRQRGREQYV.

This clonotype appeared a few times. The genes are TRBV7-9 and TRBJ2-2, with D perhaps TRBD2 (5 bases). The CDR3 loop spans 14 amino acids. V gave up 9 bases and J gave up 3 bases, with 14 bases separating them. Germline CDR1 and CDR2: SEHNR and FQNEAQ (reference sequence). CDR3 protein: CASTGVRYTGELFF. In DNA, the CDR3 is TGTGCCAGTACCGGGGTGAGGTACACCGGGGAGCTGTTTTTT.

The chain links TRBV3-1 to TRBJ1-1; no firm D call. Trimming left V 3 bases short and J 3 bases short, with 8 bases between. The CDR3 is made up of 13 amino acids. Germline assignment: CDR1 LGHDT and CDR2 YNNKEL (reference sequence). The CDR3 nucleotides read TGTGCCAGCAGCCAGTACGCGTACACTGAAGCTTTCTTT. Protein sequence: CASSQYAYTEAFF.

V usage is TRBV29-1 and J usage is TRBJ2-7, with D uncertain. The germline V and J ends were trimmed by 2 bases and 3 bases, with 5 bases remaining between them. Germline loops: CDR1 SQVTM, CDR2 ANQGSEA. The CDR3 consists of 11 residues. The CDR3 spells CSVEWSYEQYF. The DNA of the CDR3 is TGCAGCGTTGAATGGAGCTACGAGCAGTACTTC.

The V call is TRBV5-4, the J call TRBJ1-1; D perhaps matches TRBD1 (5 bases). The CDR3 length is 14 residues. The V end was cut by 7 bases, the J end by 1 base, with 14 bases between. Germline lookup yields CDR1 SGHNT and CDR2 YYREEE (reference sequence). The CDR3 sequence is CASGPRGPNTEAFF. Written as DNA, the CDR3 is TGTGCCAGCGGACCAAGGGGTCCGAACACTGAAGCTTTCTTT.

The chain has TRBV10-3 and TRBJ1-1; D is perhaps TRBD1 (6 bases). V lost 10 bases to trimming and J lost 7 bases, with 13 bases between them. In germline, CDR1 is ENHRY, CDR2 SYGVKD. The CDR3 extends over 11 amino acids. Written as DNA, the CDR3 is TGTGCCACACAGGGTTTGGATGAAGCTTTCTTT. It codes for CATQGLDEAFF.